These T cell receptor beta chains were read from a single sample in a study of technical replicates of blood from a few donors. The table came from immunoSEQ multiplex PCR; TCRdb's copy has only in-frame clones and leaves some out. The sample lists about 69,000 clones, over 75% occurring once. The sequencing input was PBMCs. These TCRs come from a human donor in good health. Some clones in this sample may be carry-over from other donors' samples. Each CDR3 is given with its conserved first and last residue. Each record gives: D gene, clone size, V gene, J gene, CDR3 DNA, CDR3 protein. D genes are given only for firm matches. Not every row has a clone size; where given, it reads once, few, many or a size class.

>-|-|TRBV27|TRBJ2-7
TGTGCCAGCAGTTCCGCGAACTACGAGCAGTACTTC
CASSSANYEQYF
>TRBD1|once|TRBV25-1|TRBJ2-3
TGTGCCAGCAGCCCGACAGGGTGGGCAGATACGCAGTATTTT
CASSPTGWADTQYF
>-|-|TRBV5-4|TRBJ1-2
TGTGCCAGCAGCTTAGACGGTTCAGGGGGCTACACCTTC
CASSLDGSGGYTF
>-|-|TRBV21-1|TRBJ2-5
TGTGCCAGCCTCGGGGGCGGGAGGCCCCCAGAGACCCAGTACTTC
CASLGGGRPPETQYF
>-|-|TRBV19|TRBJ1-5
TGTGCCAGTAATCAGCCGGGAGCTCAATATAGCAATCAGCCCCAGCATTTT
CASNQPGAQYSNQPQHF
>TRBD1|-|TRBV18|TRBJ2-1
TGTGCCAGCTCACCGACGACAGGGATGCGTGAGCAGTTCTTC
CASSPTTGMREQFF
>-|-|TRBV5-1|TRBJ1-4
TGCGCCAGCAGCGACGACGGGACATCGAATGAAAAACTGTTTTTT
CASSDDGTSNEKLFF
>-|-|TRBV27|TRBJ2-6
TGTGCCAGCAGTCCCCTAATGCTTGGGGCCAACGTCCTGACTTTC
CASSPLMLGANVLTF
>TRBD2|-|TRBV4-2|TRBJ2-1
TGTGCCAGCAGCCAAAGTCTAGCGGGAGGGCCTGGTAATGAGCAGTTCTTC
CASSQSLAGGPGNEQFF
>-|-|TRBV6-5|TRBJ2-3
TGTGCCAGCAGTTATCGGCTAGAAACAGATACGCAGTATTTT
CASSYRLETDTQYF
>-|-|TRBV7-9|TRBJ1-2
TGTGCCAGCACCCCCCCAGGGGATAATGGCTACACCTTC
CASTPPGDNGYTF
>-|-|TRBV11-2|TRBJ1-3
TGTGCCAGCAGCTTTACATCTGGAAACACCATATATTTT
CASSFTSGNTIYF
>-|-|TRBV21-1|TRBJ2-7
TGTGCCAGCAGCAACAGTCGTCTAGCGGGACCATACGAGCAGTACTTC
CASSNSRLAGPYEQYF
>-|-|TRBV6-5|TRBJ2-4
TGTGCCAGCAGTTACTCCAGATTCGTGGCCAAAAACATTCAGTACTTC
CASSYSRFVAKNIQYF
>TRBD1|-|TRBV5-1|TRBJ1-2
TGCGCCAGCCGATTACAGACAGGGGTAGGAGACTATGGCTACACCTTC
CASRLQTGVGDYGYTF
>-|once|TRBV10-3|TRBJ1-5
TGTGCCATCAGCCGGGGAGGGGGAGGCAATCAGCCCCAGCATTTT
CAISRGGGGNQPQHF
>-|few|TRBV19|TRBJ1-1
TGTGCCAGCGGGGGTACGGCGGGGATGAACACTGAAGCTTTCTTT
CASGGTAGMNTEAFF
>TRBD2|-|TRBV9|TRBJ2-1
TGTGCCAGCAGCGTGCACGCGGGGGGTGAGCAGTTCTTC
CASSVHAGGEQFF
>TRBD1|-|TRBV18|TRBJ2-7
TGTGCCAGTACCGGGACAGGTCATTCCTACGAGCAGTACTTC
CASTGTGHSYEQYF
>-|-|TRBV27|TRBJ2-4
TGTGCCAGCAGTTTATCGTGGGGACTAGCCAAAAACATTCAGTACTTC
CASSLSWGLAKNIQYF
>TRBD2|-|TRBV10-3|TRBJ2-3
TGTGCCATCACGGGGACTAGCGGGAGGGAAGATACGCAGTATTTT
CAITGTSGREDTQYF
>TRBD1|-|TRBV6-5|TRBJ1-5
TGTGCCAGCAGTCGAGCAGGGGGACGGGATCAGCCCCAGCATTTT
CASSRAGGRDQPQHF
>TRBD2|-|TRBV4-3|TRBJ2-7
TGCGCCAGCAGCCAAGAGGAGCGGGGTACCTACGAGCAGTACTTC
CASSQEERGTYEQYF
>-|-|TRBV19|TRBJ1-5
TGTGCCAGTAGTATGACTTTTAGCAATCAGCCCCAGCATTTT
CASSMTFSNQPQHF
>TRBD2|-|TRBV30|TRBJ2-2
TGTGCCTGGGGCGGGGAGGGCAGGACCGGGGAGCTGTTTTTT
CAWGGEGRTGELFF
>TRBD2|-|TRBV7-2|TRBJ2-5
TGTGCCAGCAGCTCCGGGCGTAGCGGGGGTGCACAAGAGACCCAGTACTTC
CASSSGRSGGAQETQYF
>TRBD2|-|TRBV9|TRBJ2-3
TGTGCCAGCAGCGTACTAGCGGGAGTTGGTACAGATACGCAGTATTTT
CASSVLAGVGTDTQYF
>TRBD1|-|TRBV11-3|TRBJ2-7
TGTGCCAGCAGCTTCCGACAGGGCGTCGAGCAGTACTTC
CASSFRQGVEQYF
>-|-|TRBV5-4|TRBJ1-2
TGTGCCAGCAGCTTGGGGCAGGGTGATGGCTACACCTTC
CASSLGQGDGYTF
>-|-|TRBV11-2|TRBJ2-7
TGTGCCAGCAGCTTTACCCCCGGGGGGCACAACGAGCAGTACTTC
CASSFTPGGHNEQYF
>-|-|TRBV23-1|TRBJ2-7
TGCGCCAGCAGTCCCTCCCCCCCTGCGGAGCAGTACTTC
CASSPSPPAEQYF
>-|-|TRBV27|TRBJ2-7
TGTGCCAGCAGTTTAAGCTTGGTCCACGAGCAGTACTTC
CASSLSLVHEQYF
>TRBD2|-|TRBV5-1|TRBJ2-2
TGCGCCAGCAGCCCACGACTAGCGGGAGGGGCTAACGGGGAGCTGTTTTTT
CASSPRLAGGANGELFF
>-|-|TRBV11-2|TRBJ2-2
TGTGCCAGCAGCCTGCCGGGACTTCGCACCGGGGAGCTGTTTTTT
CASSLPGLRTGELFF
>-|-|TRBV5-6|TRBJ1-5
TGTGCCAGCAGCCCTTCAGGTGGGCGAGGCAATCAGCCCCAGCATTTT
CASSPSGGRGNQPQHF
>TRBD2|-|TRBV4-3|TRBJ2-5
TGCGCCAGCAGCCCAACCGGGGGGATGGAGACCCAGTACTTC
CASSPTGGMETQYF
>TRBD1|-|TRBV27|TRBJ2-1
TGTGCCAGCAGTCCCACACCGGACAGGGTGGATGAGCAGTTCTTC
CASSPTPDRVDEQFF
>TRBD2|-|TRBV13|TRBJ2-7
TGTGCCAGCCAGCAAAGCGGGACTAGGGTTTACGAGCAGTACTTC
CASQQSGTRVYEQYF
>-|medium-sized|TRBV5-3|TRBJ2-3
TGTGCCAGAAGCACAGACGGGGGGCCCGGAGATACGCAGTATTTT
CARSTDGGPGDTQYF
>TRBD2|-|TRBV29-1|TRBJ2-5
TGCAGCGTTAGCCCCGTTAGTTCTCTAGCGGGAGGGGCGACCCAGTACTTC
CSVSPVSSLAGGATQYF
>-|-|TRBV19|TRBJ1-6
TGTGCCAGCCGGACACGGACAGATAATTCACCCCTCCACTTT
CASRTRTDNSPLHF
>TRBD1|-|TRBV5-1|TRBJ1-4
TGCGCCAGCAGCTCACAGGGGTTTAATGAAAAACTGTTTTTT
CASSSQGFNEKLFF
>-|-|TRBV7-2|TRBJ2-1
TGTGCCAGCAGCTCGCCTACAGGGTACAATGAGCAGTTCTTC
CASSSPTGYNEQFF
>-|-|TRBV25-1|TRBJ1-4
TGTGCCAGCCAGGGCCTTACGAGGGAGGAACTGTTTTTT
CASQGLTREELFF
>TRBD1|once|TRBV4-1|TRBJ1-5
TGCGCCAGCAGCCAAGATGGGACAGGGGGGTTGAGTCAGCCCCAGCATTTT
CASSQDGTGGLSQPQHF
>TRBD2|-|TRBV7-2|TRBJ2-1
TGTGCCAGCAGCTTATTCCCCCCGTTAGCGGGAGGTGGAGATGAGCAGTTCTTC
CASSLFPPLAGGGDEQFF
>-|-|TRBV6-7|TRBJ1-4
TGTGCCAGCAGTTACCGGCTCGGAGGGCCCTGGTATTTT
CASSYRLGGPWYF
>-|-|TRBV5-1|TRBJ1-1
TGCGCCAGCAGCTTTTCGGCAGGGAACACTGAAGCTTTCTTT
CASSFSAGNTEAFF
>TRBD1|medium-sized|TRBV5-5|TRBJ1-1
TGTGCCAGCAGCTTGAACAGGGGGACTGAAGCTTTCTTT
CASSLNRGTEAFF
>TRBD1|-|TRBV15|TRBJ1-2
TGTGCCACCTGGCCGGGACAGGGCTTTAACTATGGCTACACCTTC
CATWPGQGFNYGYTF
>-|few|TRBV7-3|TRBJ1-1
TGTGCCAGCAGCTGGGGACAAACTGCTGAAGCTTTCTTT
CASSWGQTAEAFF
>-|-|TRBV6-1|TRBJ2-3
TGTGCCAGCAGTGAAGTCCAGGGTCAGACAGATACGCAGTATTTT
CASSEVQGQTDTQYF
>TRBD1|-|TRBV29-1|TRBJ2-5
TGCAGCGCATACAGGGGCAGGGAGACCCAGTACTTC
CSAYRGRETQYF
>TRBD2|-|TRBV10-3|TRBJ2-1
TGTGCCATCAGTGACCCGAACTGGGGTAGCGGGAGTAATGAGCAGTTCTTC
CAISDPNWGSGSNEQFF
>TRBD1|-|TRBV5-1|TRBJ1-1
TGCGCCAGCGGTCAGGAGGGGGCGCCGAGTGAAGCTTTCTTT
CASGQEGAPSEAFF
>-|once|TRBV13|TRBJ2-3
TGTGCCAGCAGCTCGTCCCTCAGGGGAAACACAGATACGCAGTATTTT
CASSSSLRGNTDTQYF
>TRBD1|-|TRBV7-9|TRBJ2-7
TGTGCCAGCAGCAACACTCTTATGTGGCAGGGGGCGCTTCTCGAGCAGTACTTC
CASSNTLMWQGALLEQYF
>-|-|TRBV14|TRBJ2-2
TGTGCCAGCAGCAAGATAGGGGTATCGAACACCGGGGAGCTGTTTTTT
CASSKIGVSNTGELFF
>-|-|TRBV2|TRBJ2-5
TGTGCCAGCACTCGCTCCAGGGTCCAAGAGACCCAGTACTTC
CASTRSRVQETQYF
>-|once|TRBV9|TRBJ2-3
TGTGCCAGCAGCGTAGAAGTGGGGGGGCCAACAGATACGCAGTATTTT
CASSVEVGGPTDTQYF